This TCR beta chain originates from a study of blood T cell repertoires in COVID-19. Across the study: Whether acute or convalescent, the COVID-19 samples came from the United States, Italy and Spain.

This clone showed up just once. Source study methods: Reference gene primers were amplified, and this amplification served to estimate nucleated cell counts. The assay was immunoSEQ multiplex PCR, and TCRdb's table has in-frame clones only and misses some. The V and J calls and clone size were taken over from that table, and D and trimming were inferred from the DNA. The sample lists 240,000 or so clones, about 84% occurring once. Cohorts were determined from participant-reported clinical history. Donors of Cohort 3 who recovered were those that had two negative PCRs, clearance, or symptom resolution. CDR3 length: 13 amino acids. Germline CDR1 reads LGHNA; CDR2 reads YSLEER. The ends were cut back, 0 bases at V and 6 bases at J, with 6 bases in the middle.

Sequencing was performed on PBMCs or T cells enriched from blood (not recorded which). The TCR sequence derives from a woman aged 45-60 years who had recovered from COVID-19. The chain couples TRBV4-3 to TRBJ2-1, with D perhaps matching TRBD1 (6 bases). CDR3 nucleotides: TGCGCCAGCAGCCAAGAAGGGGGCAATGAGCAGTTCTTC. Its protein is CASSQEGGNEQFF.